Following are 6 T cell receptor beta chains from one sample sequenced in a study of T cell repertoires in cytomegalovirus infection. TCRdb re-derived calls from the reads in MiXCR, one entry per CDR3 protein. The sample gives approximately 180,000 distinct CDR3 sequences, under 25% of which show up once; less than 3.5% is in the top ten. The sequencing sample was made of PBMCs. These receptors all stem from a human donor in good health (CMV status not recorded). Some clones in this sample may be carry-over from other donors' samples.

This clonotype was detected only a few times. The rearrangement uses TRBV24-1 and TRBJ2-1, with D hard to call. Trimming shortened V by 6 bases and J by 0 bases, and 8 bases separated the two germline ends. CDR3 length: 14 amino acids. Germline CDR1 KGHDR, CDR2 SFDVKD. CDR3 amino acids: CATSPTNSYNEQFF. The CDR3 coding sequence is TGTGCCACCAGTCCTACCAACTCCTACAATGAGCAGTTCTTC.

The chain has TRBV7-2 and TRBJ2-1, with D uncertain. CDR1 and CDR2 (germline): SGHTA, FQGNSA. The CDR3 runs 15 residues. V lost 5 bases to trimming and J lost 5 bases, with 16 bases between them. This CDR3 is CASSLVVSLNNEQFF. The DNA of the CDR3 is TGTGCCAGCAGCCTGGTCGTGTCACTAAACAATGAGCAGTTCTTC. Filled out from reference TRBV7-2 and TRBJ2-1, the complete variable domain reads GAGVSQSPSNKVTEKGKDVELRCDPISGHTALYWYRQSLGQGLEFLIYFQGNSAPDKSGLPSDRFSAERTGGSVSTLTIQRTQQEDSAVYLCASSLVVSLNNEQFFGPGTRLTVL.

The table lists this clonotype with a few counts. This chain links TRBV20-1 with TRBJ2-5; D remains unclear. This CDR3 region has 11 residues. Germline V gene sequence: CDR1 DFQATT, CDR2 SNEGSKA (reference sequence). Deletions cut 1 base from V and 9 bases from J, with 9 bases between. The DNA for the CDR3 is TGCAGTGCTAGAGGGCCGGGTCCCCAGTACTTC. It specifies CSARGPGPQYF.

The rearrangement uses TRBV6-8 and TRBJ1-1; D possibly corresponds to TRBD1 (5 bases). This CDR3 comprises 14 residues. Trimming removed 6 bases at V and 5 bases at J, with 16 bases between. CDR1 MNHGY and CDR2 SAAAGT come from the germline V gene. In nucleotides, the CDR3 is TGTGCCAGCAGCTACGGGACGAAGGGGACTGAAGCTTTCTTT. Translation: CASSYGTKGTEAFF.

Ten or more counts support this clonotype. The J gene is TRBJ2-7, the V gene TRBV6-5, with D perhaps TRBD1 or TRBD2 (5 bases each). V was trimmed by 8 bases and J by 2 bases, leaving 19 bases between them. Germline V gene data show CDR1 as MNHEY and CDR2 as SVGAGI. This CDR3 contains 15 residues. The CDR3 loop reads CASWGFGGTTYEQYF. The CDR3 DNA reads as TGTGCCAGCTGGGGATTTGGGGGTACCACCTACGAGCAGTACTTC.

Only a few counts were recorded for this clonotype. The V call is TRBV7-3, the J call TRBJ2-1; 11 positions match TRBD2. Germline CDR1 is SGHTA and CDR2 is FQGTGA. This CDR3 comprises 17 residues. The ends lost 4 bases at V and 2 bases at J; junction bases unmatched: 7. Here the CDR3 DNA reads TGTGCCAGCAGCTCCCCTGGGACTAGCGGACCCTACAATGAGCAGTTCTTC. Its protein is CASSSPGTSGPYNEQFF.